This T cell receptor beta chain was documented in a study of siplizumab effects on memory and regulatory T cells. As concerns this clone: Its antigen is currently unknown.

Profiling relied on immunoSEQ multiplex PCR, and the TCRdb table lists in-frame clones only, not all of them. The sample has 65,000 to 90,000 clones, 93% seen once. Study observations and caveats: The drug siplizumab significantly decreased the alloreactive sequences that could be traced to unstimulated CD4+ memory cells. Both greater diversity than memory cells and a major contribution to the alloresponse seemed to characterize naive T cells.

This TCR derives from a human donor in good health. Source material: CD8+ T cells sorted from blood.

The CDR3 loop reads CASSVDETRDRDEQYF. The CDR3 DNA is TGTGCCAGCAGCGTAGATGAAACCAGGGACAGGGACGAGCAGTACTTC. The chain uses TRBV9 and TRBJ2-7; 9 bases match TRBD1. Trimming cost V 0 bases and J 5 bases; bases outside gene matches: 9. Germline V gene data show CDR1 as SGDLS and CDR2 as YYNGEE. This CDR3 has 16 amino acids.